This TCR beta chain comes out of a study of shared clonotypes between healthy human individuals. General study results and limits: Generation of non-shared clonotypes was less probable than generation of clonotypes shared by all four donors.

In regard to this clone: Its matching antigen is unknown.

Naive-designated CD8 cells lacked CD45RO, were positively enriched for CCR7, and omitted terminally differentiated effector memory CD45RA+ cells. TCRdb's copy holds only in-frame clones and misses some; the assay was immunoSEQ multiplex PCR. The sample shows more than 2 million clones, 93% of them seen only once. Germline V gives CDR1 SGHTA, CDR2 FQGNSA. Trimming took 3 bases from V and 0 from J, leaving 13 bases between them. The CDR3 extends over 16 amino acids. The sequencing sample was made of naive CD8+ T cells from PBMCs. This clonotype originated in a man aged 18 to 35 in good health. Some clones in this sample may be carry-over from other donors' samples. V gene TRBV7-2 combines with J gene TRBJ2-3; TRBD1 or TRBD2 may be the D gene (6 bases each). The CDR3 is CASSFPIGGSTDTQYF. DNA for the CDR3: TGTGCCAGCAGCTTCCCCATAGGGGGGAGCACAGATACGCAGTATTTT.